One and the same sample provided the 8 T cell receptor beta chains below, sequenced in a study of shared clonotypes between healthy human individuals. Positive CCR7 selection of CD45RO-negative cells yielded the naive CD8 cells, and terminally differentiated effector memory CD45RA+ cells were excluded. Profiling relied on immunoSEQ multiplex PCR, and the TCRdb table lists in-frame clones only, not all of them. Of about 2 million clones listed, roughly 95% are singletons. Source material: naive CD8+ T cells sorted from blood. The receptors originated from a man aged 18 to 29 in good health.

This chain connects TRBV7-2 to TRBJ2-7, with D perhaps matching TRBD2 (6 bases). CDR1 SGHTA and CDR2 FQGNSA come from the germline V gene. This CDR3 has 11 residues. V was shortened by 5 bases and J by 6 bases, with 8 bases between the two germline ends. CDR3 nucleotide sequence: TGTGCCAGCAGCGGGGGAGGCGAGCAGTACTTC. Translated, it gives CASSGGGEQYF.

The chain combines TRBV2 with TRBJ2-3; D might be TRBD2 (6 bases). The CDR3 consists of 13 residues. Trimming stripped 3 bases from V and 3 bases from J, with 7 bases between. Germline V gives CDR1 SNHLY, CDR2 FYNNEI. The CDR3 region is CASSERGTDTQYF. The CDR3 DNA reads TGTGCCAGCAGTGAGCGGGGTACAGATACGCAGTATTTT. Looking up the rest from reference TRBV2 and TRBJ2-3 gives the full variable domain: EPEVTQTPSHQVTQMGQEVILRCVPISNHLYFYWYRQILGQKVEFLVSFYNNEISEKSEIFDDQFSVERPDGSNFTLKIRSTKLEDSAMYFCASSERGTDTQYFGPGTRLTVL.

CDR3 DNA sequence: TGTGCCAGCAGTTTTGTTTGGCAGAACTACGAGCAGTACTTC. Protein product: CASSFVWQNYEQYF. The rearrangement links TRBV28 to TRBJ2-7; D is ambiguous. The CDR3 is made up of 14 amino acids. Germline-derived CDR1 and CDR2 are MDHEN and SYDVKM. Trimming pared 3 bases from V and 3 bases from J, leaving 12 bases between.

This clone appeared once. The chain joins TRBV5-1 to TRBJ2-1; tentative D call: TRBD1 (6 bases). V lost 0 bases and J lost 7, with 11 bases in between. From germline, CDR1 is SGHRS and CDR2 YFSETQ. This CDR3 spans 14 amino acids. The DNA of the CDR3 is TGCGCCAGCAGCTTGGACAGGGAAATAAATGAGCAGTTCTTC. This codes for CASSLDREINEQFF.

V gene TRBV4-1 combines with J gene TRBJ1-5; D might be TRBD1 (6 bases). V lost 0 bases and J 3 bases, leaving 9 bases between the germline ends. Looked up from germline, CDR1 is MGHRA and CDR2 is YSYEKL. The CDR3 extends over 15 amino acids. CDR3 DNA sequence: TGCGCCAGCAGCCAAGATTCAGGGGCCAATCAGCCCCAGCATTTT. Translating it yields CASSQDSGANQPQHF.

The chain recombines TRBV6-1 with TRBJ2-6, with D possibly being TRBD1 or TRBD2 (5 bases each). The CDR3 loop spans 12 amino acids. V was shortened by 7 bases and J by 13 bases, with 14 bases between the two germline ends. Germline CDR1 and CDR2: MNHNS and SASEGT. The CDR3 loop reads CASKEWGFVLTF. CDR3 DNA: TGTGCCAGCAAGGAATGGGGGTTTGTCCTGACTTTC.

The J gene is TRBJ1-6, the V gene TRBV29-1, with unresolved D. Germline V gene sequence: CDR1 SQVTM, CDR2 ANQGSEA. The CDR3 covers 15 residues. V was clipped by 5 bases and J by 0 bases, with 11 bases between them. CDR3 sequence reads: CSVPPLSSYNSPLHF. DNA of the CDR3: TGCAGCGTTCCCCCATTGAGCTCCTATAATTCACCCCTCCACTTT.

This sequence joins TRBV10-3 and TRBJ1-5; maybe TRBD1 (5 bases). The CDR3 sequence is 14 residues long. Trimming cost V 0 bases and J 11 bases, with 14 bases left between them. Germline V gene sequence: CDR1 ENHRY, CDR2 SYGVKD. The DNA of the CDR3 is TGTGCCATCAGTGAGTCGACAGCGGATAGATCCCAGCATTTT. It yields the protein CAISESTADRSQHF.